Listed here are 19 T cell receptor beta chains from one sample, sequenced in a study of cytomegalovirus exposure and HLA in healthy donors. This PCR relied on a set of 60 Vbeta primers and 13 Jbeta primers. Profiling relied on immunoSEQ multiplex PCR, and the TCRdb table lists in-frame clones only, not all of them. The table includes fewer than 100,000 clones, approximately 7.1% detected once. Material: PBMCs. These receptors all stem from a man over 45 in good health and CMV-seronegative.

The sample holds a few counts of this clone. This chain uses TRBV7-9 with TRBJ1-6; D uncertain. The CDR3 is 14 amino acids. The germline V gene encodes CDR1 SEHNR and CDR2 FQNEAQ (reference sequence). The V and J ends lost 1 base and 7 bases respectively, with 8 bases between them. This CDR3 reads CASSLVIENSPLHF. The CDR3 DNA follows: TGTGCCAGCAGCTTAGTGATTGAGAATTCACCCCTCCACTTT.

The chain links TRBV10-2 to TRBJ2-1; 11 nucleotides match TRBD2. The CDR3 has 14 amino acids. CDR1 and CDR2 from the germline V gene are WSHSY and SAAADI. With 7 bases clipped from V and 10 bases from J, the junction kept 9 bases outside the gene matches. CDR3 in amino acids: CASTLAGGPGEQFF. The CDR3, as DNA: TGCGCCAGCACATTAGCGGGGGGGCCGGGAGAGCAGTTCTTC.

This clone was seen only a few times. J is TRBJ1-1 and V is TRBV9; 7 bases line up with TRBD1. The CDR3 is 14 residues long. CDR1 and CDR2 (germline): SGDLS, YYNGEE. Unmatched junction bases numbered 3, after V lost 3 bases and J lost 1 base. CDR3 nucleotides: TGTGCCAGCAGCGAGACAGGGTGGAACACTGAAGCTTTCTTT. It translates to CASSETGWNTEAFF.

There are a few counts of this clone. The rearrangement links TRBV7-9 to TRBJ2-5; 9 bases map to TRBD2. This CDR3 region has 15 residues. CDR1 SEHNR and CDR2 FQNEAQ come from the germline V gene (reference sequence). Losses at the gene ends were 4 bases for V and 4 bases for J; bases not matched to a gene: 7. CDR3 loop: CASSSSGRIRETQYF. In DNA, the CDR3 is TGTGCCAGCAGCTCCAGCGGGAGGATACGAGAGACCCAGTACTTC.

This clone has just a few counts. The chain has TRBV29-1 and TRBJ2-1; 13 bases map to TRBD2. The length of the CDR3 is 13 residues. Germline V gene lookup returns CDR1 SQVTM and CDR2 ANQGSEA. The CDR3 sequence is CAKTSGGTREQFF. CDR3 bases: TGCGCCAAGACTAGCGGGGGGACCAGGGAGCAGTTCTTC.

This clone has just a few counts. The rearrangement joins TRBV4-2 to TRBJ2-7, with D possibly matching TRBD2 (6 bases). The CDR3 sequence is 15 residues long. With 5 bases removed from V and 3 bases from J, the gap between germline ends came to 17 bases. Germline V CDR1 and CDR2: LGHNA, YNFKEQ. The CDR3, as DNA: TGTGCCAGCAGCGCAGCGGGTGGGGCCCTCTACGAGCAGTACTTC. Translation gives CASSAAGGALYEQYF.

V is TRBV5-6 and J is TRBJ2-7; 8 positions agree with TRBD1. The CDR3 runs to 14 residues. Germline CDR1 SGHDT, CDR2 YYEEEE. J gave up 3 bases and V 4 bases, and 6 bases lay outside the gene matches. CDR3 residues: CASSTTTGGYEQYF. CDR3 in DNA: TGTGCCAGCAGCACAACAACAGGGGGCTACGAGCAGTACTTC. The full variable domain, in which reference TRBV5-6 and TRBJ2-7 provide the parts outside the CDR3, is DAGVTQSPTHLIKTRGQQVTLRCSPKSGHDTVSWYQQALGQGPQFIFQYYEEEERQRGNFPDRFSGHQFPNYSSELNVNALLLGDSALYLCASSTTTGGYEQYFGPGTRLTVT.

V gene TRBV28 combines with J gene TRBJ1-1; TRBD1 is a possible D gene (6 bases). The CDR3 is 15 residues long. Trimming took 1 base from V and 1 from J, leaving 10 bases between them. The germline V gene encodes CDR1 MDHEN and CDR2 SYDVKM. The DNA of the CDR3 is TGTGCCAGCAGTTTATCGACAGGCCCGAACACTGAAGCTTTCTTT. This codes for CASSLSTGPNTEAFF.

This clone showed up just a few times. The chain joins TRBV11-2 to TRBJ2-7; D might be TRBD1 (5 bases). The CDR3 extends over 13 amino acids. Trimming cost V 5 bases and J 7 bases, with 15 bases left between them. Germline CDR1 SGHAT, CDR2 FQNNGV. The CDR3 protein is CASSPSGPGEQYF. In DNA, the CDR3 is TGTGCCAGCAGCCCCTCGGGCCCAGGGGAGCAGTACTTC.

This clone showed up just a few times. The CDR3 nucleotides are TGTGCCAGCAGTTTATCCCCCCCGGGATACAATGAGCAGTTCTTC. Translating it yields CASSLSPPGYNEQFF. The chain combines TRBV6-5 with TRBJ2-1; a possible D gene is TRBD2 (5 bases). There are 15 residues in the CDR3. Germline V gene sequence: CDR1 MNHEY, CDR2 SVGAGI. Trimming took off 4 bases at V and 4 bases at J, with 14 bases between the two ends.

The rearrangement links TRBV5-1 to TRBJ1-5, with D unclear. Germline V gene sequence: CDR1 SGHRS, CDR2 YFSETQ. Trimming pared 0 bases from V and 4 bases from J, leaving 8 bases between. This CDR3 region has 14 residues. The CDR3 nucleotides read TGCGCCAGCAGCTTGGGGGCAGCTAATCAGCCCCAGCATTTT. Protein sequence: CASSLGAANQPQHF.

The chain joins TRBV6-5 to TRBJ2-7; 8 nucleotides align to TRBD1. The CDR3 loop spans 15 amino acids. Trimming removed 6 bases from V and 1 base from J; junction bases left unmatched: 8. Germline loops: CDR1 MNHEY, CDR2 SVGAGI. The CDR3 DNA reads TGTGCCAGCAGGGACCGGGACAGGCTATCCTACGAGCAGTACTTC. Amino acid sequence: CASRDRDRLSYEQYF.

The chain links TRBV28 to TRBJ2-1; possible D gene TRBD1, 6 bases. Germline values: CDR1 MDHEN, CDR2 SYDVKM. There are 14 residues in the CDR3. V was shortened by 4 bases and J by 4 bases, with 11 bases between the two germline ends. The CDR3 DNA reads as TGTGCCAGCAGTTCCCTTACAGGGTACAATGAGCAGTTCTTC. This codes for CASSSLTGYNEQFF.

The J gene is TRBJ2-2, the V gene TRBV28, with a possible D match to TRBD2 (5 bases). CDR1 is MDHEN and CDR2 is SYDVKM in the germline V gene. This CDR3 is built from 16 residues. V lost 4 bases and J 8 bases, leaving 20 bases between the germline ends. DNA of the CDR3: TGTGCCAGCAGTTCCCACCGGGGTCCATCAAGGGGGGAGCTGTTTTTT. It encodes CASSSHRGPSRGELFF.

This clone was counted a few times. V and J are TRBV6-5 and TRBJ1-1, with D hard to call. V was cut by 2 bases and J by 1 base, with 11 bases left in between. Germline V gene lookup returns CDR1 MNHEY and CDR2 SVGAGI. CDR3 length: 15 amino acids. The CDR3 DNA follows: TGTGCCAGCAGTTACGGTCGGGTGGGGAACACTGAAGCTTTCTTT. This translates into CASSYGRVGNTEAFF.

This clone was detected only a few times. The genes are TRBV30 and TRBJ2-7; D possibly corresponds to TRBD2 (6 bases). This CDR3 is built from 15 residues. CDR1 is GTSNPN and CDR2 is SVGIG in the germline V gene (reference sequence). The ends were cut back, 3 bases at V and 2 bases at J, with 17 bases in the middle. The CDR3 DNA sequence: TGTGCCTGGAGATATCCCGGGACTGTTCCCTACGAGCAGTACTTC. Translation gives CAWRYPGTVPYEQYF.

This chain uses TRBV7-2 with TRBJ2-7; TRBD1 matches at 8 bases. Trimming at V came to 7 bases and at J to 1 base, leaving 6 bases not matched to a gene. The germline gives CDR1 SGHTA, CDR2 FQGNSA. CDR3 size: 14 residues. CDR3 in DNA: TGTGCCAGCACCTTGGACAGGGCTTCCTACGAGCAGTACTTC. Protein sequence: CASTLDRASYEQYF.

The rearrangement links TRBV2 to TRBJ2-5; D is uncertain. CDR1 SNHLY and CDR2 FYNNEI come from the germline V gene. The CDR3 runs to 14 residues. Trimming removed 3 bases from V and 0 bases from J, with 8 bases in between. The CDR3 region has the DNA TGTGCCAGCAGTGATGGAGCGTACCAAGAGACCCAGTACTTC. Residues: CASSDGAYQETQYF.

The V and J genes are TRBV5-6 and TRBJ2-7; the D gene is possibly TRBD2 (6 bases). From germline, CDR1 is SGHDT and CDR2 YYEEEE. The CDR3 length is 14 residues. V shed 1 base and J shed 3 bases, with 11 bases lying between them. The CDR3 coding sequence is TGTGCCAGCAGCTTGTATGGAGGGTTCTACGAGCAGTACTTC. Translating it yields CASSLYGGFYEQYF.